The 8 T cell receptor beta chains presented below share a single source sample, sequenced in a study of blood T cell repertoires in COVID-19 (dated by TCRdb to about 2020). The protocol used for the library was the immunoSEQ multiplex PCR assay. The clones in this table, taken by TCRdb from immuneACCESS, are in-frame only. Not every clone is retained; where verified, under half of the shortfall comes from an unresolved V gene, and the cause of the rest is unknown. Here the sample has 200,000 to 250,000 clones; 75% to 85% occur a single time. Of the sample, 9.7% is held by the ten largest clones. Sequenced material: peripheral blood. The receptors originated from a man between 45 and 60 years old with active or convalescent COVID-19.

In its sample, this clone was seen a few times. This rearrangement joins TRBV6-2 or TRBV6-3 to TRBJ2-1; 9 nucleotides align to TRBD1. This CDR3 spans 16 amino acids. Germline V gives CDR1 MNHEY, CDR2 SVGEGT. The junction had 8 bases not matched to a gene; V was cut back by 2 bases and J by 6 bases. In nucleotides, the CDR3 is TGTGCCAGCAGTTACCCCTTCGGGACAGGGATCAATGAGCAGTTCTTC. Protein sequence: CASSYPFGTGINEQFF.

The genes are TRBV4-3 and TRBJ1-1; D is ambiguous. Per the germline V gene, CDR1 is LGHNA and CDR2 is YSLEER. CDR3 length equals 15 residues. Trimming took off 1 base at V and 2 bases at J, with 11 bases between the two ends. CDR3 DNA: TGCGCCAGCAGCCAAGTTTGGGCAGCAAACACTGAAGCTTTCTTT. Translated, it gives CASSQVWAANTEAFF.

The chain has TRBV5-4 and TRBJ2-1, with 11 bases matching TRBD2. The CDR3 contains 17 residues. Germline CDR1 is SGHNT and CDR2 is YYREEE (reference sequence). With V trimmed by 0 bases and J by 2 bases, 4 bases remained unmatched. CDR3 region: CASSLDGTSGPYNEQFF. Written as DNA, the CDR3 is TGTGCCAGCAGCTTGGATGGGACTAGCGGCCCCTACAATGAGCAGTTCTTC.

This clone appeared many times. The V call is TRBV28, the J call TRBJ1-5; maybe TRBD1 (5 bases). There are 15 residues in the CDR3. CDR1 is MDHEN, CDR2 SYDVKM, per germline. The ends were cut back, 3 bases at V and 0 bases at J, with 9 bases in the middle. DNA of the CDR3: TGTGCCAGCAGTTTTTCGGGGGTTAGCAATCAGCCCCAGCATTTT. It translates to CASSFSGVSNQPQHF.

The gene calls are TRBV6-2 or TRBV6-3 and TRBJ2-3; 8 bases fit TRBD1. CDR1 MNHEY and CDR2 SVGEGT come from the germline V gene. With V trimmed by 4 bases and J by 2 bases, 5 bases remained unmatched. There are 15 residues in the CDR3. As DNA, the CDR3 is TGTGCCAGCAGTTCCCGACAGGGGATCACAGATACGCAGTATTTT. Its translation: CASSSRQGITDTQYF.

The chain is built from TRBV5-5 and TRBJ1-2, with D possibly being TRBD1 (5 bases). Germline V lookup: CDR1 SGHKS, CDR2 YYEKEE (reference sequence). The V and J ends lost 4 bases and 1 base respectively, with 11 bases between them. There are 14 residues in the CDR3. The CDR3 is CASSPEGLNYGYTF. The DNA for the CDR3 is TGTGCCAGCAGCCCGGAGGGGCTTAACTATGGCTACACCTTC.

The V gene is TRBV18, the J gene TRBJ2-1, with TRBD2 identical over 10 bases. The CDR3 loop spans 17 amino acids. Germline values: CDR1 KGHSH, CDR2 LQKENI. The J segment lost 7 bases and the V segment lost 9 bases, leaving 18 bases of the junction unmatched. Here the CDR3 reads CASHRTKRGGRANEQFF. CDR3 coding DNA: TGTGCCAGTCACAGGACCAAGCGGGGGGGCCGGGCGAATGAGCAGTTCTTC.

The rearrangement joins TRBV5-1 to TRBJ2-2; TRBD1 might be the D (6 bases). V was shortened by 2 bases and J by 0 bases, with 11 bases between the two germline ends. This CDR3 is built from 16 residues. Germline V lookup: CDR1 SGHRS, CDR2 YFSETQ. CDR3 protein: CASSFAGAPNTGELFF. CDR3 coding DNA: TGCGCCAGCAGCTTTGCAGGGGCTCCGAACACCGGGGAGCTGTTTTTT.